This T cell receptor (beta chain) emerged from a study of CD8 T cells in ankylosing spondylitis. Study-level findings and limits: Clones linked to disease, bearing a CD8+ phenotype, were relatively rare in peripheral blood.

About this clonotype itself: Its antigen is currently unknown.

MiXCR was run by TCRdb on the 5' RACE reads, yielding one entry per CDR3 protein. This table holds 300,000 to 400,000 distinct CDR3 sequences, 20% to 25% found once. This CDR3 has 14 residues. J was trimmed by 2 bases and V by 8 bases; bases with no gene match: 6. Germline V gene data show CDR1 as SGHAT and CDR2 as FQNNGV. This chain joins TRBV11-2 and TRBJ2-5; 9 bases are shared with TRBD1. The clonotype originates from a male donor with ankylosing spondylitis or in good health (not recorded which). The sequencing input was blood, either unsorted or a sorted T cell fraction (not recorded which). The CDR3 sequence is CASGQGLKQETQYF. The CDR3 DNA is TGTGCCAGCGGACAGGGGCTGAAACAAGAGACCCAGTACTTC. Full variable domain (rest looked up from reference TRBV11-2 and TRBJ2-5): EAGVAQSPRYKIIEKRQSVAFWCNPISGHATLYWYQQILGQGPKLLIQFQNNGVVDDSQLPKDRFSAERLKGVDSTLKIQPAKLEDSAVYLCASGQGLKQETQYFGPGTRLLVL.